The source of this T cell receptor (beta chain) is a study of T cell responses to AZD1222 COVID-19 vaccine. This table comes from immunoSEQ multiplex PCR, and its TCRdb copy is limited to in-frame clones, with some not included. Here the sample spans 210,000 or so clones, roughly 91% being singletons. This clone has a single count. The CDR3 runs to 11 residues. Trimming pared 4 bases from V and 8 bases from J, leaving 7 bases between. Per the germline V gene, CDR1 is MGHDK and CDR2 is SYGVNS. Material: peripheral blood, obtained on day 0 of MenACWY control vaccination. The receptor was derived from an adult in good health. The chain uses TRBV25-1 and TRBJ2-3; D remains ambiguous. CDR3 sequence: CASSVLGTQYF. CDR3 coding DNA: TGTGCCAGCAGTGTTCTGGGTACGCAGTATTTT.